This is a list of T cell receptor beta chains from one sample in a study of T cell repertoires in cytomegalovirus infection. TCRdb re-called the reads through MiXCR, storing one row per CDR3 protein. The sample has more than 65,000 distinct CDR3 sequences, about half seen once. For these receptors, no antigen is known. The sample here was CD8+ T cells from cultured PBMCs, taken from culture after CMV antigen stimulation. These receptors were obtained from a human donor in good health (CMV status not recorded). Some clones in this sample may be carry-over from other donors' samples. Each CDR3 is given with its conserved first and last residue. D genes are given only for firm matches. A row's size may be missing; if present it is once, few, many or a size class.

j_call d_call clone_size v_call cdr3_nt cdr3_aa
TRBJ1-4 NA NA TRBV12-5 TGTGCTAGTGGAAGAGAGGACCTTAATGAAAAACTGTTTTTT CASGREDLNEKLFF
TRBJ1-5 NA few TRBV12-3/TRBV12-4 TGTGCCAGCAGTCCATCAGGGGATCAGCCCCAGCATTTT CASSPSGDQPQHF
TRBJ2-1 NA NA TRBV4-1 TGCGCCAGCAGCCAAGACAGGGGCGACTACAATGAGCAGTTCTTC CASSQDRGDYNEQFF
TRBJ2-5 NA NA TRBV4-1 TGCGCCAGCAGCCAAGATCTGGAGACCCAGTACTTC CASSQDLETQYF
TRBJ2-2 NA NA TRBV11-2 TGTGCCAGCAGTCCACAGGGAAGGGACACCGGGGAGCTGTTTTTT CASSPQGRDTGELFF
TRBJ1-1 NA NA TRBV6-5 TGTGCCAGCAGTTATGTGGGGGGCGAGGTTGAAGCTTTCTTT CASSYVGGEVEAFF
TRBJ2-7 NA few TRBV7-6 TGTGCCAGCAGCTCCGAAATTACCTACGAGCAGTACTTC CASSSEITYEQYF
TRBJ2-7 TRBD1 once TRBV28 TGTGCCAGCAGTTTACTCCTCTTGCTACAGGGGGGCTACGAGCAGTACTTC CASSLLLLLQGGYEQYF
TRBJ1-5 NA NA TRBV6-1 TGTGCCAGCAAATCGGACGGAAATAGCAATCAGCCCCAGCATTTT CASKSDGNSNQPQHF
TRBJ2-3 TRBD2 NA TRBV7-6 TGTGCCAGCAGCTCTAGCGGGAGGGATACGCAGTATTTT CASSSSGRDTQYF
TRBJ2-1 TRBD2 NA TRBV5-6 TGTGCCAGCAGCTTCGGGACTAGCGGTGAGCAGTTCTTC CASSFGTSGEQFF
TRBJ1-1 NA NA TRBV7-9 TGTGCCAGCAGCCCCCGTAAGGAGGGCACTGAAGCTTTCTTT CASSPRKEGTEAFF
TRBJ1-2 NA NA TRBV5-1 TGCGCCAGCAGCTTTTCCCGGCAGGTCGGAGGCTACACCTTC CASSFSRQVGGYTF
TRBJ2-3 NA few TRBV7-3 TGTGCCAGCAGCCCTTTGCTGAGAGATACGCAGTATTTT CASSPLLRDTQYF
TRBJ2-1 TRBD2 NA TRBV27 TGTGCCAGCAGTTTAAGTCCGGGAGGGGCTAACAATGAGCAGTTCTTC CASSLSPGGANNEQFF
TRBJ2-1 TRBD1 few TRBV7-2 TGTGCCAGCAGCTTAACGACAGGGGAGAGATACAATGAGCAGTTCTTC CASSLTTGERYNEQFF
TRBJ1-1 NA few TRBV11-2 TGTGCCAGCAGCTTAGGCTATAGGGCGAAGGCTTTCTTT CASSLGYRAKAFF
TRBJ2-1 NA NA TRBV12-3/TRBV12-4 TGTGCCAGCAGCCTCCGGAGCAATGAGCAGTTCTTC CASSLRSNEQFF
TRBJ1-5 TRBD1 few TRBV2 TGTGCCAACGGCGGGGAGGGGGCGAACAGCAATCAGCCCCAGCATTTT CANGGEGANSNQPQHF
TRBJ2-5 NA NA TRBV4-1 TGCGCCAGCAGCCAAGATATGGGGGGGGCACGGGAGACCCAGTACTTC CASSQDMGGARETQYF
TRBJ1-2 NA NA TRBV28 TGTGCCAGCGAGAGACGGTCGCTGTCGGGCTACACCTTC CASERRSLSGYTF
TRBJ1-1 NA few TRBV7-9 TGTGCCAGCAGCCCATCGGACAGCACTGAAGCTTTCTTT CASSPSDSTEAFF
TRBJ2-7 NA many TRBV28 TGTGCCAGCACCCCCACCCACCCTGACGACGAGCAGTACTTC CASTPTHPDDEQYF
TRBJ1-1 TRBD1 NA TRBV6-6 TGTGCCAGCGGGGACAGGGGGCTTGGAGCTGAAGCTTTCTTT CASGDRGLGAEAFF
TRBJ2-3 TRBD2 once TRBV29-1 TGCAGCGCCGGGGGGAGGGATACGCAGTATTTT CSAGGRDTQYF
TRBJ2-7 TRBD1 NA TRBV12-3/TRBV12-4 TGTGCCAGCAGCTCGGGACAGGGGGTTCGCTCCTACGAGCAGTACTTC CASSSGQGVRSYEQYF
TRBJ2-1 NA NA TRBV4-1 TGTGCCAGCAAACACCGGGACCGCCGTGGGAATGAGCAGTTCTTC CASKHRDRRGNEQFF
TRBJ2-1 TRBD2 NA TRBV12-3/TRBV12-4 TGTGCCAGCAGTTTAGCGGGAGGGGCAGGGATAGAGGACAATGAGCAGTTCTTC CASSLAGGAGIEDNEQFF
TRBJ1-2 TRBD1 NA TRBV7-2 TGTGCCAGCAGCTTAGCCCTTATGGGACAGGGCCTCTATGGCTACACCTTC CASSLALMGQGLYGYTF
TRBJ2-2 NA NA TRBV7-2 TGTGCCAGCAGCTCCCCCCCAGAAAACACCGGGGAGCTGTTTTTT CASSSPPENTGELFF
TRBJ2-3 TRBD2 few TRBV6-2/TRBV6-3 TGTGCCAGCAGTCCGAAGCAACTTAGCGGGAGGGCCGCAGATACGCAGTATTTT CASSPKQLSGRAADTQYF
TRBJ2-1 TRBD1 NA TRBV2 TGTGCCAGCAGTGAAAGGGACAGGGTTTCTTACAATGAGCAGTTCTTC CASSERDRVSYNEQFF
TRBJ1-5 NA many TRBV28 TGTGCCAGCAGTTTTTTTCAGCTCAATCAGCCCCAGCATTTT CASSFFQLNQPQHF
TRBJ2-1 NA NA TRBV7-6 TGTGCCAGCAGCTTAGACCGGGGGGCCTCGGATGAGCAGTTCTTC CASSLDRGASDEQFF
TRBJ2-7 NA NA TRBV6-2/TRBV6-3 TGTGCCAGCAGTGACCGGGACTTTCCCTACGAGCAGTACTTC CASSDRDFPYEQYF
TRBJ1-2 NA NA TRBV4-2 TGTGCCAGCAGCCAAGATGGTCGGGGGGGCGGCTATGGCTACACCTTC CASSQDGRGGGYGYTF
TRBJ2-1 NA NA TRBV5-1 TGCGCCAGCAGCTTGTCACAGGGGGGGTACAATGAGCAGTTCTTC CASSLSQGGYNEQFF
TRBJ2-1 TRBD1 NA TRBV7-9 TGTGCCAGCAGCACCCGGGACAGGGGGCGAAATGAGCAGTTCTTC CASSTRDRGRNEQFF
TRBJ2-1 TRBD2 few TRBV10-3 TGTGCCATCAGTGGGGGACTAGCGGGTGAGACCTACAATGAGCAGTTCTTC CAISGGLAGETYNEQFF
TRBJ2-7 TRBD2 NA TRBV28 TGTGCCAGCAGTTTTACCCCGCTATCAGCTAGCGGAGGGGACGAGCAGTACTTC CASSFTPLSASGGDEQYF
TRBJ2-7 TRBD2 NA TRBV20-1 TGCAGTGCTAGCTCTCCGGGACTAGCGGGCCTTTACGAGCAGTACTTC CSASSPGLAGLYEQYF
TRBJ1-3 NA NA TRBV15 TGTGCCACCAGCAGAGATCCTGACAGGAGATATGGAAACACCATATATTTT CATSRDPDRRYGNTIYF
TRBJ2-7 TRBD2 NA TRBV19 TGTGCCAGTAGTTCTTCTAGCGGGAGCCGATACGAGCAGTACTTC CASSSSSGSRYEQYF
TRBJ1-2 TRBD1 NA TRBV12-5 TGTGCTAGTGGTTTGCAGGGGGCCATCTATGGCTACACCTTC CASGLQGAIYGYTF
TRBJ2-5 NA NA TRBV7-2 TGTGCCAGCAGCTTAGAGGAGGGGGGATTTTGGGCCCAGTACTTC CASSLEEGGFWAQYF
TRBJ2-3 NA few TRBV7-9 TGTGCCAGCAGCTCCCCCGGGACCCACAATACGCAGTATTTT CASSSPGTHNTQYF
TRBJ1-1 NA few TRBV4-2 TGTGCCAGCAGCCAAGATCAGAGAGGGGGGACATTTTGGGGCACTGAAGCTTTCTTT CASSQDQRGGTFWGTEAFF
TRBJ2-1 NA NA TRBV7-2 TGTGCCAGCAGCTTAGCAATGAGCCAACCGAACAATGAGCAGTTCTTC CASSLAMSQPNNEQFF
TRBJ2-2 NA NA TRBV7-7 TGTGCCAGCAGCCTTCGGGGGCTCGGGACCGGGGAGCTGTTTTTT CASSLRGLGTGELFF
TRBJ1-5 NA NA TRBV12-3/TRBV12-4 TGTGCCAGCAGTTTGGTCCTCGGTGACAATCAGCCCCAGCATTTT CASSLVLGDNQPQHF
TRBJ2-7 NA NA TRBV2 TGTGCCAGCAGTGATGGGTTAACCTACGAGCAGTACTTC CASSDGLTYEQYF